This is a list of T cell receptor beta chains from one sample in a study of blood T cells in healthy people across ages. TCRdb reanalysed the 5' RACE reads using MiXCR and keeps one entry per CDR3 protein. The table includes 1.5 million to 2 million distinct CDR3 sequences, roughly 43% detected once. Material: blood. The origin of the receptors is a human donor in good health. Each CDR3 is given with its conserved first and last residue. The D gene is left open where the match is weak. The listing skips clone size in some rows; elsewhere it reads once, few, many or a size class.

CDR3nt: TGCGCCAGCAGCCAAGGGCAGGCCGGCTACACCTTC
CDR3aa: CASSQGQAGYTF
j_gene: TRBJ1-2
abundance: few
v_gene: TRBV4-1
len: 12
d_gene: -

CDR3nt: TGTGCCAGCTCACAAGAGGGGACAAAGGCGTACACTGAAGCTTTCTTT
CDR3aa: CASSQEGTKAYTEAFF
j_gene: TRBJ1-1
abundance: -
v_gene: TRBV18
len: 16
d_gene: -

CDR3nt: TGTGCCAGCTTGCCGCAGGGTCTAAACACTGAAGCTTTCTTT
CDR3aa: CASLPQGLNTEAFF
j_gene: TRBJ1-1
abundance: few
v_gene: TRBV7-2
len: 14
d_gene: -

CDR3nt: TGTGCCAGCAGCTCGGGGACTAGCGGGGAGAGCTCCTACAATGAGCAGTTCTTC
CDR3aa: CASSSGTSGESSYNEQFF
j_gene: TRBJ2-1
abundance: many
v_gene: TRBV5-4
len: 18
d_gene: TRBD2

CDR3nt: TGCGCCAGCAGCCTAGCGGGGGTATCCCATGAGCAGTACTTC
CDR3aa: CASSLAGVSHEQYF
j_gene: TRBJ2-4
abundance: -
v_gene: TRBV10-2
len: 14
d_gene: TRBD2

CDR3nt: TGTGCCAGCAGCGCCAAGTTAGCGGGGGGGCAAGATACGCAGTATTTT
CDR3aa: CASSAKLAGGQDTQYF
j_gene: TRBJ2-3
abundance: few
v_gene: TRBV11-3
len: 16
d_gene: TRBD2

CDR3nt: TGTGCCACCACGACAGGGTCAAGGTCGGGCAATCAGCCCCAGCATTTT
CDR3aa: CATTTGSRSGNQPQHF
j_gene: TRBJ1-5
abundance: -
v_gene: TRBV10-3
len: 16
d_gene: TRBD1

CDR3nt: TGTGCCAGCAGCCAATCCCTCCAGGGGTATAGCAATCAGCCCCAGCATTTT
CDR3aa: CASSQSLQGYSNQPQHF
j_gene: TRBJ1-5
abundance: few
v_gene: TRBV5-5
len: 17
d_gene: -

CDR3nt: TGTGCCAGCAGTTATTACGCATCCCCAGGGGCAACCAACACTGAAGCTTTCTTT
CDR3aa: CASSYYASPGATNTEAFF
j_gene: TRBJ1-1
abundance: -
v_gene: TRBV6-5
len: 18
d_gene: -

CDR3nt: TGTGCCAGCAGTCCCCGGACTAGCGGGACCTACTTATCCAATGAGCAGTTCTTC
CDR3aa: CASSPRTSGTYLSNEQFF
j_gene: TRBJ2-1
abundance: -
v_gene: TRBV6-2/TRBV6-3
len: 18
d_gene: TRBD2

CDR3nt: TGTGCCAGCAGCTCGACCAGGAATCAGCCCCAGCATTTT
CDR3aa: CASSSTRNQPQHF
j_gene: TRBJ1-5
abundance: -
v_gene: TRBV7-2
len: 13
d_gene: -

CDR3nt: TGTGCCAGCAGAAGCCTAGGGGGCACTGAAGCTTTCTTT
CDR3aa: CASRSLGGTEAFF
j_gene: TRBJ1-1
abundance: -
v_gene: TRBV7-8
len: 13
d_gene: -

CDR3nt: TGTGCCAGCAGTGAGGGCAGGGGCCAAGAGACCCAGTACTTC
CDR3aa: CASSEGRGQETQYF
j_gene: TRBJ2-5
abundance: -
v_gene: TRBV2
len: 14
d_gene: -

CDR3nt: TGCGCCAGCAGCCGATCGCTAGCGGGGGGGTCCTCCTACGAGCAGTACTTC
CDR3aa: CASSRSLAGGSSYEQYF
j_gene: TRBJ2-7
abundance: -
v_gene: TRBV5-1
len: 17
d_gene: TRBD2

CDR3nt: TGCAGTGCTAGAATCCTGGGGCGGCGGGACGGCACCAATGAGCAGTTCTTC
CDR3aa: CSARILGRRDGTNEQFF
j_gene: TRBJ2-1
abundance: -
v_gene: TRBV20-1
len: 17
d_gene: -

CDR3nt: TGTGCCAGCAGCCAGGACATGAACAATTACAATGAGCAGTTTTTC
CDR3aa: CASSQDMNNYNEQFF
j_gene: TRBJ2-1
abundance: few
v_gene: TRBV9
len: 15
d_gene: -